This T cell receptor (beta chain) appears in the sequencing data of a study of CD8 T cells in Susac syndrome (dated 2019 in TCRdb). About the investigation overall: Repertoire sequencing was used to test whether CD8+ T cell activation and differentiation in Susac syndrome was antigen driven. CD8+ T cell repertoire clonality was compared between more than 9 healthy donors, around 14 Susac syndrome patients and roughly 15 multiple sclerosis patients.

Peripheral blood CD8+ and CD4+ T cells from healthy donors, Susac syndrome patients and multiple sclerosis patients were profiled by high-throughput TCR beta sequencing. The multiple sclerosis controls were treatment-naive patients whose relapsing-remitting disease, either stable or active, fulfilled the revised McDonald criteria. Bulk CD8+ and CD4+ T cells were purified by magnetic negative isolation, whereas CD8+ TEMRA cells were enriched by FACS. Blood was collected in EDTA tubes and processed within 24 hours, with PBMCs isolated through density gradient centrifugation. PBMCs intended for TCR sequencing were cryopreserved in liquid nitrogen and were subsequently thawed in a 37 degrees C water bath. Purity of sorted or isolated CD4+, CD8+ and CD8+ TEMRA cells was at least 90%. What the work shows at the level of the full study, not this receptor alone: The TCR sequencing and HLA analysis was acknowledged to have included a relatively small number of individuals.

RNA was extracted with the RNeasy kit and about 0.5 to 1 ug was reverse transcribed using random hexamers. TCR beta CDR3 regions were amplified with the immunoSEQ multiplex PCR assay covering 54 Vbeta and 13 Jbeta segments. To correct PCR amplification bias, a synthetic template baseline was used for both primer optimization and computational correction. Per the source publication's procedure: Reads were annotated to V, D and J genes according to IMGT and were analyzed with immunoSEQ Analyzer, with only productive sequences retained. To calculate clonality, Shannon entropy was normalized by log2 of the number of productive unique sequences and then subtracted from one. For each patient and control, public and private clones were evaluated among the 100 most prevalent clones. Susac-specific clones were defined as absent from healthy and MS cohorts, some 1,000 published viral clones and other ImmuneACCESS disease sequences. Through fastp at Q25 and MiXCR, TCRdb rebuilt clones from the public reads, retaining in-frame beta chains. Every distinct CDR3 protein forms one entry, paired with its most common genes and DNA. It is TCRdb's table, rather than the study itself, that gives the V and J calls and clone size. The sample includes some 150,000 distinct CDR3 sequences, with 95% to 96% observed a single time. 0.14% to 0.15% of the sample is held by the ten biggest clonotypes.

With respect to this clonotype: Its antigen has not been determined. The record has no base qualities; no much larger clone is one base away.

The source material was CD8+ T cells from PBMCs. The sequence was obtained from a human donor with multiple sclerosis.

CDR3 reads: CASSSSRRGAYTDTQYF. The base sequence is TGTGCCAGCAGCTCCTCCAGGCGGGGGGCATATACAGATACGCAGTATTTT. The chain is encoded by TRBV7-2 joined to TRBJ2-3, with 8 junctional bases fitting TRBD2. Compared with germline, V lacks 4 bases and J lacks 3 bases; bases without a gene match: 12. CDR1 SGHTA and CDR2 FQGNSA were looked up in the germline V gene. Inclusive of the bounding cysteine and phenylalanine, the CDR3 is 17 residues long. Kept here is only the CDR3 DNA, which spans 51 bases and is read in frame from base 1.